The clone carrying this TCR beta chain was picked up a small number of times. Its antigen remains unidentified. Germline V CDR1 and CDR2: SGHRS, YFSETQ. The CDR3 loop spans 17 amino acids. The V end lost 0 bases, the J end lost 6 bases, and 21 bases lay between the germline ends. This table comes from immunoSEQ multiplex PCR, and its TCRdb copy is limited to in-frame clones, with some not included. The sample includes roughly 38,000 clones, roughly 86% of them seen just once. This record comes from a study of T cells in localized non-small cell lung cancer. Regarding the study as a whole: Among the tissues sampled, uninvolved adjacent lung had the highest T cell clonality, above tumor. Longer overall survival associated with higher blood T cell density; shorter survival with higher adjacent-lung clonality.

This clonotype was sampled from a man between 18 and 55 years old with stage I lung adenocarcinoma. The sequenced sample was peripheral blood, obtained before any cancer treatment. V is TRBV5-1 and J is TRBJ1-1; a weak D match, TRBD1 (6 bases). CDR3 sequence reads: CASSLDRGGRLGAEAFF. CDR3 nucleotide sequence: TGCGCCAGCAGCTTGGATCGGGGGGGGCGCTTAGGCGCTGAAGCTTTCTTT.